The 2 T cell receptor beta chains below come from one sample, sequenced in a study of shared clonotypes between healthy human individuals. The assay was immunoSEQ multiplex PCR, and TCRdb's table has in-frame clones only and misses some. The table lists approximately 980,000 clones, 70% to 85% of them singletons. Sequencing used memory CD4+ T cells sorted from blood. The subset was: CD45RA-negative fraction. These receptors came from a man aged 18 to 29 in good health.

A word on this clone: Within the sample, other DNA sequences also encode this same CDR3. The chain combines TRBV5-4 with TRBJ2-1, with TRBD2 matching over 8 bases. The CDR3 is made up of 14 amino acids. CDR1 SGHNT and CDR2 YYREEE come from the germline V gene (reference sequence). V shed 0 bases, J shed 7 bases, and the junction held 3 bases outside the gene matches. CDR3 DNA: TGTGCCAGCAGCTTGGGCCTAGCGGGTAATGAGCAGTTCTTC. Its translation is CASSLGLAGNEQFF.

The chain carries TRBV6-1 and TRBJ1-2, with 8 bases that match TRBD1. V shed 6 bases and J 5 bases; nucleotides not matched to a gene: 5. The CDR3 runs 13 residues. Germline CDR1 reads MNHNS; CDR2 reads SASEGT. CDR3 in DNA: TGTGCCAGCAGGCCCACAGGGGGTTATGGCTACACCTTC. Translating gives CASRPTGGYGYTF.